These 31 T cell receptor beta chains came from one sample sequenced in a study of OX40 agonist ivuxolimab in advanced cancers. Sequencing used immunoSEQ multiplex PCR; TCRdb keeps in-frame clones, though not all of them. The sample holds 13,000 or so clones; approximately 80% are singletons and the top ten take more than 15%. The sample in question was CD4+ or CD8+ T cells sorted from blood, obtained in a trial of the OX40 agonist ivuxolimab. All receptors come from an adult with an advanced solid tumor such as melanoma, head and neck, liver or kidney cancer.

The CDR3 bases are TGTGCCAGCTCACTAGCATATGAGCAGTTCTTC. It translates to CASSLAYEQFF. The chain uses TRBV18 and TRBJ2-1; no definite D call. Germline CDR1 KGHSH, CDR2 LQKENI. The germline V and J ends were trimmed by 4 bases and 8 bases, with 6 bases remaining between them. The CDR3 extends over 11 amino acids.

This chain joins TRBV7-9 and TRBJ2-5; 7 bases fit TRBD2. There are 14 residues in the CDR3. With V trimmed by 5 bases and J by 5 bases, 8 bases remained unmatched. Germline V gene data show CDR1 as SEHNR and CDR2 as FQNEAQ (reference sequence). The CDR3 region is CASSILARRETQYF. CDR3 bases: TGTGCCAGCAGCATACTAGCGAGGAGGGAGACCCAGTACTTC.

V gene TRBV14 combines with J gene TRBJ2-5; D is unclear. In germline, CDR1 is SGHDN, CDR2 FVKESK. The CDR3 is made up of 13 amino acids. With 1 base removed from V and 5 bases from J, the gap between germline ends came to 8 bases. The CDR3 DNA is TGTGCCAGCAGCCAAGTTCGCTGGGAGACCCAGTACTTC. This translates into CASSQVRWETQYF.

V gene TRBV13 combines with J gene TRBJ1-2, with D uncertain. CDR1 PRHDT and CDR2 FYEKMQ come from the germline V gene (reference sequence). Between the trimmed V and J ends, which lost 5 bases and 4 bases, there was a span of 14 bases. The CDR3 spans 14 residues. The CDR3 DNA follows: TGTGCCAGCAGCGCCCGAAACAGCGTCTATGGCTACACCTTC. This sequence encodes CASSARNSVYGYTF. The full variable domain, its missing parts supplied by reference TRBV13 and TRBJ1-2, is AAGVIQSPRHLIKEKRETATLKCYPIPRHDTVYWYQQGPGQDPQFLISFYEKMQSDKGSIPDRFSAQQFSDYHSELNMSSLELGDSALYFCASSARNSVYGYTFGSGTRLTVV.

V and J are TRBV9 and TRBJ2-3; no reliable D call. Trimming shortened V by 4 bases and J by 1 base, and 10 bases separated the two germline ends. CDR1 and CDR2 (germline): SGDLS, YYNGEE. The CDR3 loop spans 14 amino acids. The CDR3 loop reads CASSTPDRTDTQYF. Written as DNA, the CDR3 is TGTGCCAGCAGCACCCCAGACCGCACAGATACGCAGTATTTT.

The chain is built from TRBV21-1 and TRBJ1-1; the table gives TRBD1 as D, unverified against the DNA. TRBV21-1 is designated a pseudogene. The CDR3 has 16 amino acids. The CDR3 DNA reads as TGTGCCAGCAGGCCGGGGACAGCTGGCCTAAGGACTGAAGCTTTCTTT. Encoded protein: CASRPGTAGLRTEAFF.

A few counts support this clone. The genes are TRBV5-3 and TRBJ2-1, with D uncertain. TRBV5-3 is treated as an ORF (open reading frame) with a function not yet certain. The CDR3 consists of 16 residues. The V and J ends lost 4 bases and 7 bases respectively, with 21 bases between them. CDR3 DNA sequence: TGTGCCAGAAGCCCCGCATCGTCCCGACGGCGTAATGAGCAGTTCTTC. Protein: CARSPASSRRRNEQFF.

J is TRBJ2-7 and V is TRBV7-9, with 9 bases lining up with TRBD1. Trimming cost V 2 bases and J 4 bases; bases outside gene matches: 18. The CDR3 runs to 19 residues. Germline V lookup: CDR1 SEHNR, CDR2 FQNEAQ (reference sequence). The CDR3 coding sequence is TGTGCCAGCAGCTTATTCCAGGGGGACCCCGGGACAGGGATTTACGAGCAGTACTTC. It specifies CASSLFQGDPGTGIYEQYF.

The chain recombines TRBV10-3 with TRBJ2-2; TRBD1 is a possible D gene (5 bases). This CDR3 spans 16 amino acids. Germline CDR1 and CDR2: ENHRY and SYGVKD. Between the trimmed V and J ends, which lost 4 bases and 2 bases, there was a span of 14 bases. This CDR3 is CAISGPNDRNTGELFF. The CDR3 bases are TGTGCCATCAGTGGCCCGAACGACAGAAACACCGGGGAGCTGTTTTTT.

This sequence joins TRBV11-2 and TRBJ2-7; TRBD1 agrees at 9 bases. The CDR3 sequence is 15 residues long. Germline V gives CDR1 SGHAT, CDR2 FQNNGV. J gave up 3 bases and V 3 bases, and 6 bases lay outside the gene matches. Here the CDR3 reads CASSFGQGRIYEQYF. CDR3 bases: TGTGCCAGCAGCTTTGGACAGGGGAGAATCTACGAGCAGTACTTC.

The CDR3 bases are TGTGCCAGCAGCTTATCGCGGAGGCTTGGCTACAATGAGCAGTTCTTC. It yields the protein CASSLSRRLGYNEQFF. The chain employs TRBV11-2 and TRBJ2-1; TRBD2 might be the D (5 bases). With 2 bases removed from V and 3 bases from J, the gap between germline ends came to 14 bases. The CDR3 extends over 16 amino acids. The germline V gene has CDR1 SGHAT and CDR2 FQNNGV. The entire variable domain, with the rest obtained from reference TRBV11-2 and TRBJ2-1, is as follows: EAGVAQSPRYKIIEKRQSVAFWCNPISGHATLYWYQQILGQGPKLLIQFQNNGVVDDSQLPKDRFSAERLKGVDSTLKIQPAKLEDSAVYLCASSLSRRLGYNEQFFGPGTRLTVL.

V gene TRBV4-2 combines with J gene TRBJ2-5; D is possibly TRBD1 (5 bases). Trimming took off 3 bases at V and 5 bases at J, with 7 bases between the two ends. CDR3 length: 12 amino acids. Germline V gene sequence: CDR1 LGHNA, CDR2 YNFKEQ. CDR3 protein: CASSQNRETQYF. For the CDR3, the DNA is TGTGCCAGCAGCCAGAACAGGGAGACCCAGTACTTC.

This clone showed up just a few times. This chain uses TRBV9 with TRBJ2-1, with 14 nucleotides matching TRBD2. Germline V gene sequence: CDR1 SGDLS, CDR2 YYNGEE. Losses at the gene ends were 3 bases for V and 5 bases for J; bases not matched to a gene: 1. The CDR3 covers 15 residues. CDR3 sequence reads: CASSAGLAGDNEQFF. The CDR3 DNA reads TGTGCCAGCAGCGCGGGACTAGCGGGGGACAATGAGCAGTTCTTC.

As concerns this clone: One junction end does not reproduce the germline sequence, and a read error may be involved. This rearrangement joins TRBV7-7 to TRBJ2-2, with D hard to call. This CDR3 region has 12 residues. Germline V CDR1 and CDR2: SSHAT, FNYEAQ (reference sequence). The CDR3 nucleotides are TGTGCTAGCAGCTTGGGTGCCGGGGAGCTGTTTTTT. It codes for CASSLGAGELFF.

In this sample, this clone turned up a few times. This rearrangement joins TRBV27 to TRBJ1-1, with D possibly matching TRBD1 (6 bases). V dropped 2 bases and J dropped 3 bases, with 16 bases sitting between them. This CDR3 region has 16 residues. Looked up from germline, CDR1 is MNHEY and CDR2 is SMNVEV (reference sequence). The CDR3 DNA sequence: TGTGCCAGCAGTTTAGGTTTTGGGGGGGCCGACACTGAAGCTTTCTTT. It codes for CASSLGFGGADTEAFF.

Concerning this clone: Other DNA sequences in the sample encode the same CDR3. The CDR3 loop reads CASSYAYEQYF. DNA of the CDR3: TGTGCCAGCAGTTATGCCTACGAGCAGTACTTC. This chain joins TRBV6-1 and TRBJ2-7; D uncertain. Between the trimmed V and J ends, which lost 5 bases and 2 bases, there was a span of 4 bases. The CDR3 contains 11 residues. The germline gives CDR1 MNHNS, CDR2 SASEGT.

This chain connects TRBV6-6 to TRBJ1-1; D not certain. The V end lost 4 bases, the J end lost 5 bases, and 14 bases lay between the germline ends. The V gene's germline CDR1 is MNHNY and CDR2 SVGAGI (reference sequence). The CDR3 has 14 residues. DNA of the CDR3: TGTGCCAGCAGTTTGACCCCCCGGGGAACTGAAGCTTTCTTT. Translating it yields CASSLTPRGTEAFF.

The chain recombines TRBV7-2 with TRBJ1-2; D is ambiguous. The CDR3 is 13 residues long. The V end lost 3 bases, the J end lost 4 bases, and 9 bases lay between the germline ends. Germline V gives CDR1 SGHTA, CDR2 FQGNSA. The DNA of the CDR3 is TGTGCCAGCAGCTTCACTACAAGCTATGGCTACACCTTC. This gives the protein CASSFTTSYGYTF.

The gene calls are TRBV11-2 and TRBJ2-2; 8 nucleotides match TRBD2. CDR1 is SGHAT, CDR2 FQNNGV, per germline. This CDR3 has 18 amino acids. After removal of 7 bases from V and 0 bases from J, the junction contained 13 bases not matched to a gene. This chain's CDR3 is CASIPAFAGGSNTGELFF. The CDR3, as DNA: TGTGCCAGCATACCAGCGTTTGCGGGGGGTTCGAACACCGGGGAGCTGTTTTTT.

V is TRBV9 and J is TRBJ2-1, with TRBD1 matching 7 bases. The CDR3 runs 12 residues. From germline, CDR1 is SGDLS and CDR2 YYNGEE. V lost 1 base and J lost 9; bases outside the gene matches: 1. This CDR3 is CASSVHRGEQFF. CDR3 DNA: TGTGCCAGCAGCGTACACAGGGGTGAGCAGTTCTTC.

This clone was seen just once. One end of the junction varies from germline; a read error may be responsible. The V and J genes are TRBV25-1 and TRBJ2-7; 13 bases match TRBD2. The CDR3 loop spans 12 amino acids. The V gene's germline CDR1 is MGHDK and CDR2 SYGVNS. CDR3 sequence reads: CATYWGLAGRRF. The CDR3 DNA reads TGTGCCACCTACTGGGGACTAGCGGGGCGGCGCTTC.

The chain uses TRBV9 and TRBJ2-7, with 10 bases matching TRBD1. The CDR3 has 14 residues. The ends lost 3 bases at V and 5 bases at J; junction bases unmatched: 5. Germline lookup yields CDR1 SGDLS and CDR2 YYNGEE. The CDR3, as DNA: TGTGCCAGCAGCGCCGGGACAGGGGCTCACGAGCAGTACTTC. It translates to CASSAGTGAHEQYF.

The chain joins TRBV13 to TRBJ2-5, with 12 bases that match TRBD2. The CDR3 consists of 15 residues. V lost 5 bases, J lost 5 bases, and 6 bases stayed unmatched. Germline V gene lookup returns CDR1 PRHDT and CDR2 FYEKMQ (reference sequence). The CDR3 reads CASSREGLAGETQYF. CDR3 nucleotides: TGTGCCAGCAGCCGCGAGGGACTAGCGGGCGAGACCCAGTACTTC.

The V and J genes are TRBV29-1 and TRBJ2-3; D may be TRBD2 (5 bases). Trimming took off 4 bases at V and 6 bases at J, with 11 bases between the two ends. This CDR3 spans 12 amino acids. Germline V gene data show CDR1 as SQVTM and CDR2 as ANQGSEA. The CDR3 loop is CSVVWEMDTQYF. The CDR3 coding sequence is TGCAGCGTTGTCTGGGAGATGGATACGCAGTATTTT.

The genes are TRBV19 and TRBJ1-1; 7 bases match TRBD1. This CDR3 has 15 amino acids. V lost 6 bases to trimming and J lost 5 bases; unmatched junction nucleotides: 12. Germline CDR1 LNHDA, CDR2 SQIVND (reference sequence). The CDR3 nucleotides read TGTGCCAGTAGCGGAGGACAGGAGGTGTGGACTGAAGCTTTCTTT. Its protein product is CASSGGQEVWTEAFF.

The chain joins TRBV13 to TRBJ2-7, with TRBD1 identical over 7 bases. The CDR3 covers 15 residues. CDR1 is PRHDT, CDR2 FYEKMQ, per germline (reference sequence). The V and J ends lost 5 bases and 2 bases, in that order; junction bases with no gene match: 9. CDR3 region: CASSKERQGPYEQYF. For the CDR3, the DNA is TGTGCCAGCAGCAAGGAAAGACAGGGCCCCTACGAGCAGTACTTC.

The DNA of the CDR3 is TGTGCCAGCAGCCAAGTCGTCATGTGGGGGTCCTACGAGCAGTACTTC. Its protein product is CASSQVVMWGSYEQYF. The chain recombines TRBV14 with TRBJ2-5; TRBD1 or TRBD2 may be the D gene (5 bases each). The end of the DNA fits TRBJ2-7 better, so the J call may be wrong. This CDR3 has 16 amino acids. Germline V gene lookup returns CDR1 SGHDN and CDR2 FVKESK.

V gene TRBV5-4 combines with J gene TRBJ2-1; D may be TRBD2 (5 bases). Germline V lookup: CDR1 SGHNT, CDR2 YYREEE (reference sequence). The CDR3 has 12 residues. Deletions cut 2 bases from V and 7 bases from J, with 7 bases between. The CDR3 DNA is TGTGCCAGCAGCTTCCGGACTAATGAGCAGTTCTTC. It yields the protein CASSFRTNEQFF.

This rearrangement joins TRBV7-6 to TRBJ2-3; 10 bases fit TRBD2. Germline V lookup: CDR1 SGHVS, CDR2 FNYEAQ. Losses at the gene ends were 1 base for V and 5 bases for J; bases not matched to a gene: 6. The CDR3 spans 16 residues. The CDR3 here is CASSLGLAGAGDTQYF. The CDR3 DNA reads TGTGCCAGCAGCTTAGGGCTAGCGGGGGCCGGAGATACGCAGTATTTT.

The chain links TRBV19 to TRBJ2-7; D is possibly TRBD2 (5 bases). The CDR3 covers 12 residues. Trimming took off 4 bases at V and 9 bases at J, with 13 bases between the two ends. Germline V gene data show CDR1 as LNHDA and CDR2 as SQIVND (reference sequence). CDR3 sequence: CASSTSLSGQYF. CDR3 nucleotides: TGTGCCAGTAGTACTAGTCTGAGCGGGCAGTACTTC.

The chain couples TRBV6-1 to TRBJ2-7; D is uncertain. The germline V and J ends were trimmed by 3 bases and 2 bases, with 8 bases remaining between them. CDR1 is MNHNS and CDR2 is SASEGT in the germline V gene. The CDR3 has 13 residues. The CDR3 is CASSEWIAYEQYF. CDR3 in DNA: TGTGCCAGCAGTGAGTGGATAGCCTACGAGCAGTACTTC.